These T cell receptor beta chains were read from a single sample in a study of cytotoxic CD8 clonotypes in ibrutinib-treated CLL. Sequenced by immunoSEQ multiplex PCR; TCRdb stores in-frame clones only, minus some. The sample has a few hundred thousand clones; 60% to 80% are singletons. Sequencing was performed on PBMCs, taken after 36 months of ibrutinib treatment. The source of these receptors is a human donor with chronic lymphocytic leukemia. Both conserved end residues are part of each CDR3. The D gene is left open where the match is weak. Size is stated for part of the rows, as once, few or many counts, or as a class when the clone is expanded.

>TRBJ1-1|TRBV5-1|-|-
TGCGCCAGCAGATCCGTTACAGGGTCCACTGAAGCTTTCTTT
CASRSVTGSTEAFF
>TRBJ2-1|TRBV2|-|-
TGTGCCAGCAGTGAACGGGACATCTACAATGAGCAGTTCTTC
CASSERDIYNEQFF
>TRBJ1-2|TRBV5-1|-|-
TGCGCCAGCAGACCAGAACAGGGTTCGCGAGGCTACACCTTC
CASRPEQGSRGYTF
>TRBJ2-7|TRBV25-1|-|-
TGTGCCAGCAGTGAATGGTGGGGCGAGCAGTACTTC
CASSEWWGEQYF
>TRBJ2-4|TRBV15|-|-
TGTGCCACCAGCCCGCGCTTGAGCCAACCGAAAAACATTCAGTACTTC
CATSPRLSQPKNIQYF
>TRBJ1-5|TRBV7-3|once|-
TGTGCCAGCAGCTTAACAGAAGACAGGTCGGAAGGGCCCCAGCATTTT
CASSLTEDRSEGPQHF
>TRBJ2-7|TRBV28|-|TRBD2
TGTGCCAGCAGTTTGACTAGCGGGGTAGAGCAGTACTTC
CASSLTSGVEQYF
>TRBJ2-7|TRBV5-1|-|-
TGCGCCAGCAGCGCCCGTTACGAGCAGTACTTC
CASSARYEQYF
>TRBJ2-7|TRBV5-6|-|TRBD2
TGTGCCAGCAGCCCGGGACTAGCGGGTTTCTACGAGCAGTACTTC
CASSPGLAGFYEQYF
>TRBJ2-2|TRBV4-1|-|TRBD1
TGCGCCAGCAGCCAACCGGGACAGGGGGCAATGTCCGGGGAGCTGTTTTTT
CASSQPGQGAMSGELFF
>TRBJ1-6|TRBV5-6|-|TRBD1
TGTGCCAGCAGCTTTGACAGGGTAGTGGATTCACCCCTCCACTTT
CASSFDRVVDSPLHF
>TRBJ1-1|TRBV7-9|few|-
TGTGCCAGCAGCCCCAGGGAGGGCCGGGACACTGAAGCTTTCTTT
CASSPREGRDTEAFF
>TRBJ2-7|TRBV15|-|TRBD1
TGTGCCACCAGCATTCTACCGGGACAGGGCTACGAGCAGTACTTC
CATSILPGQGYEQYF
>TRBJ2-1|TRBV29-1|-|-
TGCAGCGTTGGGAAGAACTCCTACAATGAGCAGTTCTTC
CSVGKNSYNEQFF
>TRBJ1-2|TRBV10-3|few|TRBD1
TGTGCCATGGGACAGGGGGCCGGCTACACCTTC
CAMGQGAGYTF
>TRBJ2-1|TRBV27|-|-
TGTGCCAGCACGTCCGTTAGCTCCTACAATGAGCAGTTCTTC
CASTSVSSYNEQFF
>TRBJ2-1|TRBV7-8|few|TRBD2
TGTGCCAGCAGCTTACGAGGGGTTGGGACTATTTACTCCTACAATGAGCAGTTCTTC
CASSLRGVGTIYSYNEQFF
>TRBJ2-7|TRBV18|-|-
TGTGCCAGCTCACCGAGCAGGACGGCAACCTACGAGCAGTACTTC
CASSPSRTATYEQYF
>TRBJ1-4|TRBV15|few|-
TGTGCCACCAGCAGAGTCGAGGGATTTGGCGAAAAACTGTTTTTT
CATSRVEGFGEKLFF
>TRBJ1-2|TRBV28|-|-
TGTGCCAGCAGTTTTCTTTCCAGGGATGGCTACACCTTC
CASSFLSRDGYTF
>TRBJ2-5|TRBV9|-|-
TGTGCCAGCAGCGCAGGGGGGAGGCAAGAGACCCAGTACTTC
CASSAGGRQETQYF
>TRBJ1-1|TRBV2|few|-
TGTGCCAGCACAAGGACGGTTAGAACTGAAGCTTTCTTT
CASTRTVRTEAFF
>TRBJ2-7|TRBV7-9|few|-
TGTGCCAGCAGCTTAGTCCCAGGGTACGAGCAGTACTTC
CASSLVPGYEQYF
>TRBJ2-3|TRBV2|-|-
TGTGCCAGCAGTGAACGGGGGAGGGATACGCAGTATTTT
CASSERGRDTQYF
>TRBJ1-6|TRBV19|-|-
TGTGCCAGTACCTACACCCCTGATTCACCCCTCCACTTT
CASTYTPDSPLHF
>TRBJ2-7|TRBV6-5|-|-
TGTGCCAGCAGTTATGGGCCCCCGTCCATCTACGAGCAGTACTTC
CASSYGPPSIYEQYF
>TRBJ2-3|TRBV4-1|few|-
TGCGCCAGCTCCCCTAGCGAGCGGGCCACAGATACGCAGTATTTT
CASSPSERATDTQYF
>TRBJ2-7|TRBV9|once|-
TGTGCCAGCAGCGTAGCCTTCCAGGTCACCTACGAGCAGTACTTC
CASSVAFQVTYEQYF
>TRBJ2-1|TRBV25-1|-|-
TGTGCCAGCAGTTTACCCGGGAACTCGGTTGAGCAGTTCTTC
CASSLPGNSVEQFF
>TRBJ2-1|TRBV5-1|-|-
TGCGCCAGCAGCTTGGATCCTTCAGGTGAGCAGTTCTTC
CASSLDPSGEQFF
>TRBJ2-1|TRBV29-1|-|-
TGCAGCGTTGACGGGCAGTTTTTGGACAATGAGCAGTTCTTC
CSVDGQFLDNEQFF
>TRBJ2-3|TRBV7-2|-|-
TGTGCCAGCAGCTTAGGGGTTGGTTGGGCAGATACGCAGTATTTT
CASSLGVGWADTQYF
>TRBJ2-3|TRBV28|-|-
TGTGCCAGCAGACCCCCTCGGGGTACGCAGTATTTT
CASRPPRGTQYF
>TRBJ2-7|TRBV10-3|-|-
TGTGCCATCAGGACGGGATACGAGCAGTACTTC
CAIRTGYEQYF